Listed below are T cell receptor beta chains from one sample, sequenced in a study of cytomegalovirus exposure and HLA in healthy donors. Libraries were prepared by immunoSEQ multiplex PCR; TCRdb keeps only in-frame clonotypes and omits some of them. The sample records 160,000 or so clones, 65% to 85% being singletons. The source material was PBMCs. The source is a young woman in good health and CMV-seronegative. Both conserved end residues are part of each CDR3. Each record gives: J gene, D gene, clone size, V gene, CDR3 protein, CDR3 DNA. A D gene is named only where the DNA matches it firmly. Clone size appears in some rows only: once, few, many, or a class for an expanded clone.

TRBJ2-5	TRBD1	NA	TRBV5-1	CASSFRTGQGETQYF	TGCGCCAGCAGCTTCCGGACAGGGCAAGGAGAGACCCAGTACTTC
TRBJ2-3	TRBD2	NA	TRBV5-1	CASSLAASSGGPDTQYF	TGCGCCAGCAGCTTGGCCGCCTCTAGCGGGGGGCCAGATACGCAGTATTTT
TRBJ1-1	NA	NA	TRBV9	CASSAQGGDTEAFF	TGTGCCAGCAGCGCCCAGGGTGGAGACACTGAAGCTTTCTTT
TRBJ2-5	NA	few	TRBV5-4	CASFPSEEGPTQYF	TGTGCCAGCTTCCCCTCCGAAGAGGGCCCAACCCAGTACTTC
TRBJ2-5	TRBD2	NA	TRBV28	CASSRAGGTVLYF	TGTGCCAGCAGTCGAGCGGGGGGGACGGTCCTCTACTTC
TRBJ1-1	NA	NA	TRBV5-1	CASSWRGGTEAFF	TGCGCCAGCAGCTGGCGGGGGGGAACTGAAGCTTTCTTT
TRBJ2-3	TRBD2	NA	TRBV9	CASSVGPQRGSTDTQYF	TGTGCCAGCAGCGTAGGGCCCCAGCGGGGGAGCACAGATACGCAGTATTTT
TRBJ2-2	TRBD2	NA	TRBV7-6	CASSYRGGTTGELFF	TGTGCCAGCAGCTACCGGGGGGGAACCACCGGGGAGCTGTTTTTT
TRBJ1-1	TRBD1	NA	TRBV18	CASSPNKGQGEAFF	TGTGCCAGCTCACCGAATAAAGGACAGGGCGAAGCTTTCTTT
TRBJ1-3	NA	once	TRBV30	CAWSVSNWSIYF	TGTGCCTGGAGTGTCTCTAACTGGTCCATATATTTT
TRBJ2-5	NA	NA	TRBV19	CASSIGSPGRGPETQYF	TGTGCCAGTAGTATAGGAAGCCCAGGAAGGGGTCCAGAGACCCAGTACTTC
TRBJ1-2	NA	NA	TRBV28	CASSSGLGYTF	TGTGCCAGCAGTTCAGGGTTAGGCTACACCTTC
TRBJ2-2	TRBD1	NA	TRBV18	CASSLGQGAITGELFF	TGTGCCAGCTCCCTGGGACAGGGGGCTATCACCGGGGAGCTGTTTTTT
TRBJ1-2	TRBD1	NA	TRBV27	CASSLSAQGDHGYTF	TGTGCCAGCAGTTTATCGGCCCAGGGGGATCATGGCTACACCTTC
TRBJ1-4	NA	NA	TRBV4-1	CASSLPSGEINEKLFF	TGCGCCAGCAGCCTACCCTCAGGGGAGATTAATGAAAAACTGTTTTTT
TRBJ2-5	NA	NA	TRBV5-1	CASSLDSRETQYF	TGCGCCAGCAGCTTGGACTCGCGGGAGACCCAGTACTTC
TRBJ2-3	NA	NA	TRBV6-1	CASSGVRGGTDTQYF	TGTGCCAGCAGTGGGGTGAGAGGGGGTACAGATACGCAGTATTTT
TRBJ1-1	TRBD1	NA	TRBV9	CASSNLTGANTEAFF	TGTGCCAGCAGCAACCTGACAGGGGCGAACACTGAAGCTTTCTTT
TRBJ1-1	TRBD1	NA	TRBV30	CAWSDRGMNTEAFF	TGTGCCTGGAGTGACAGGGGGATGAACACTGAAGCTTTCTTT
TRBJ1-4	NA	NA	TRBV7-9	CASSSARGGVNEKLFF	TGTGCCAGCAGCTCGGCGAGGGGAGGCGTGAATGAAAAACTGTTTTTT
TRBJ2-3	TRBD1	NA	TRBV6-1	CASRGPGQMTDTQYF	TGTGCCAGTAGGGGTCCGGGACAGATGACAGATACGCAGTATTTT
TRBJ2-7	TRBD2	NA	TRBV28	CASRRLAGGYEQYF	TGTGCCAGCAGGCGACTAGCGGGGGGGTACGAGCAGTACTTC
TRBJ1-3	NA	once	TRBV30	CAWSASRNTIYF	TGTGCCTGGAGTGCTAGTCGAAACACCATATATTTT
TRBJ2-1	TRBD2	NA	TRBV5-6	CASSLGLAGGNEQFF	TGTGCCAGCAGCTTGGGGCTAGCGGGGGGGAATGAGCAGTTCTTC
TRBJ2-5	NA	NA	TRBV7-9	CASSLVGGRSETQYF	TGTGCCAGCAGCTTAGTCGGGGGGCGCTCGGAGACCCAGTACTTC
TRBJ2-7	NA	NA	TRBV7-9	CASSQAHEQYF	TGTGCCAGCAGCCAAGCCCACGAGCAGTACTTC
TRBJ2-5	TRBD1	NA	TRBV7-6	CASSLPDRDSKGETQYF	TGTGCCAGCAGCTTACCCGACCGGGACAGCAAAGGGGAGACCCAGTACTTC
TRBJ1-1	TRBD1	NA	TRBV28	CASSAAPGQGNTEAFF	TGTGCCAGCAGTGCCGCTCCGGGACAGGGGAACACTGAAGCTTTCTTT
TRBJ1-6	NA	NA	TRBV7-9	CASSQAAGDSPLHF	TGTGCCAGCAGCCAAGCCGCAGGGGATTCACCCCTCCACTTT
TRBJ2-3	TRBD2	NA	TRBV2	CASSASGGYTDTQYF	TGTGCCAGCAGTGCAAGCGGGGGATACACAGATACGCAGTATTTT
TRBJ2-1	NA	NA	TRBV10-1	CASSVSRGSLGEQFF	TGCGCCAGCAGTGTAAGCCGGGGTTCGCTGGGTGAGCAGTTCTTC
TRBJ2-1	NA	once	TRBV7-7	CASSRGGRGDNEQFF	TGTGCCAGCAGCCGCGGGGGCAGGGGTGACAATGAGCAGTTCTTC
TRBJ1-5	TRBD1	NA	TRBV6-1	CASSERTGKDQPQHF	TGTGCCAGCAGTGAAAGGACAGGGAAGGATCAGCCCCAGCATTTT
TRBJ1-5	NA	NA	TRBV6-5	CATKLTTALLQPQHF	TGTGCCACCAAATTAACAACAGCTCTACTTCAGCCCCAGCATTTT
TRBJ1-6	NA	NA	TRBV28	CASSADYNSPLHF	TGTGCCAGCAGCGCGGACTATAATTCACCCCTCCACTTT
TRBJ1-5	NA	NA	TRBV4-1	CASSQVLGRYSNQPQHF	TGCGCCAGCAGCCAAGTTTTGGGGAGATATAGCAATCAGCCCCAGCATTTT
TRBJ1-2	NA	NA	TRBV7-8	CASSLYGEVDSYGYTF	TGTGCCAGCAGCTTATACGGAGAGGTTGATTCCTATGGCTACACCTTC
TRBJ2-7	NA	NA	TRBV6-6	CASSRGITEIGQYF	TGTGCCAGCAGTCGAGGGATAACAGAGATTGGGCAGTACTTC
TRBJ2-7	TRBD1	NA	TRBV19	CASRPGQRYEQYF	TGTGCCAGTAGGCCGGGACAGAGATACGAGCAGTACTTC
TRBJ1-5	NA	NA	TRBV7-9	CASSPQGYGSNQPQHF	TGTGCCAGCAGCCCCCAGGGTTACGGCAGCAATCAGCCCCAGCATTTT
TRBJ1-1	TRBD1	NA	TRBV19	CASSIVGDSRRYFF	TGTGCCAGTAGTATAGTAGGGGACAGCAGAAGGTATTTCTTT
TRBJ1-2	NA	few	TRBV9	CASSVTELYGYTF	TGTGCCAGCAGCGTAACAGAGCTCTATGGCTACACCTTC
TRBJ1-6	TRBD1	NA	TRBV10-2	CASNRQGLGSPLHF	TGCGCCAGCAATCGACAGGGATTGGGCTCACCCCTCCACTTT
TRBJ1-1	NA	NA	TRBV7-9	CASSRLDSGEAFF	TGTGCCAGCAGCCGCTTAGATAGTGGTGAAGCTTTCTTT
TRBJ1-2	TRBD1	NA	TRBV18	CASSPGQDGEGYTF	TGTGCCAGCTCACCAGGACAGGATGGGGAAGGCTACACCTTC
TRBJ2-4	NA	NA	TRBV5-6	CASTYSVPGTKNIQYF	TGTGCCAGCACCTACTCTGTTCCGGGGACCAAAAACATTCAGTACTTC
TRBJ1-4	TRBD1	few	TRBV2	CASRGDRGRGEKLFF	TGTGCCAGCAGGGGGGACAGGGGGCGTGGTGAAAAACTGTTTTTT
TRBJ1-2	NA	NA	TRBV28	CASSPGGGSNYGYTF	TGTGCCAGCAGTCCGGGCGGAGGTAGCAACTATGGCTACACCTTC
TRBJ1-2	NA	few	TRBV6-1	CASRPQGVSNYGYTF	TGTGCCAGCAGGCCACAGGGTGTGTCTAACTATGGCTACACCTTC
TRBJ1-1	NA	NA	TRBV30	CALGQNTEAFF	TGTGCCTTAGGACAGAACACTGAAGCTTTCTTT
TRBJ2-3	NA	NA	TRBV5-4	CASSLTGTDTQYF	TGTGCCAGCAGCTTGACGGGCACAGATACGCAGTATTTT
TRBJ1-4	NA	NA	TRBV15	CATSRDQEKLFF	TGTGCCACCAGCAGAGATCAGGAAAAACTGTTTTTT
TRBJ1-1	NA	NA	TRBV5-1	CASSLQMGLAFF	TGCGCCAGCAGCCTCCAAATGGGCTTAGCTTTCTTT
TRBJ1-6	NA	NA	TRBV7-2	CASSLNIRGSYNSPLHF	TGTGCCAGCAGCTTAAACATTAGGGGCTCCTATAATTCACCCCTCCACTTT
TRBJ2-7	NA	NA	TRBV2	CATRTPNSYEQYF	TGTGCCACCAGGACACCTAACTCCTACGAGCAGTACTTC